The next 19 T cell receptor beta chains were all read from a single sample in a study of shared clonotypes between healthy human individuals. Assay: immunoSEQ multiplex PCR; the TCRdb copy retains only in-frame clones and omits some. The sample contains roughly 2,500,000 clones, roughly 93% of which appear only once. The sample taken for sequencing was naive CD4+ T cells from PBMCs. Subset in this sample: CD45RA+ positively selected. The receptor source for this set is a young man in good health. Some clones in this sample may be carry-over from other donors' samples.

The chain joins TRBV7-9 to TRBJ2-7; D might be TRBD2 (5 bases). The CDR3 covers 15 residues. The germline V gene encodes CDR1 SEHNR and CDR2 FQNEAQ (reference sequence). The germline V and J ends were trimmed by 3 bases and 2 bases, with 14 bases remaining between them. CDR3 residues: CASSFYLGSAYEQYF. The DNA for the CDR3 is TGTGCCAGCAGCTTTTATTTAGGGAGTGCCTACGAGCAGTACTTC.

This rearrangement joins TRBV6-1 to TRBJ1-4, with 7 bases fitting TRBD1. V lost 4 bases to trimming and J lost 4 bases; unmatched junction nucleotides: 3. CDR1 is MNHNS, CDR2 SASEGT, per germline. This CDR3 spans 14 amino acids. CDR3 region: CASSGDSSNEKLFF. CDR3 DNA: TGTGCCAGCAGTGGGGACAGTAGTAATGAAAAACTGTTTTTT.

CDR3 in amino acids: CASTPLGGEAFF. Written as DNA, the CDR3 is TGTGCCAGCACCCCCCTTGGGGGTGAAGCTTTCTTT. The chain has TRBV6-5 and TRBJ1-1, with TRBD1 as a possible D gene (5 bases). V was clipped by 7 bases and J by 7 bases, with 13 bases between them. The CDR3 extends over 12 amino acids. Germline CDR1 reads MNHEY; CDR2 reads SVGAGI.

The table lists this clone with a count of one. The CDR3 sequence: CASSARTSGQETQYF. The CDR3 DNA sequence: TGTGCCAGCAGCGCCCGGACTAGCGGCCAAGAGACCCAGTACTTC. The gene calls are TRBV9 and TRBJ2-5; the match to TRBD2 covers 10 bases. CDR1 and CDR2 from the germline V gene are SGDLS and YYNGEE. Unmatched junction bases numbered 3, after V lost 3 bases and J lost 1 base. The CDR3 consists of 15 residues.

The chain employs TRBV18 and TRBJ1-5; possible D gene TRBD1, 5 bases. Germline V lookup: CDR1 KGHSH, CDR2 LQKENI. The V and J ends lost 3 bases and 0 bases respectively, with 15 bases between them. The CDR3 is 17 amino acids. CDR3 protein: CASSPRGRPNSNQPQHF. In nucleotides, the CDR3 is TGTGCCAGCTCACCGCGGGGCAGACCAAATAGCAATCAGCCCCAGCATTTT.

This chain uses TRBV28 with TRBJ1-1; 7 bases map to TRBD1. After removal of 2 bases from V and 3 bases from J, the junction contained 3 bases not matched to a gene. Germline loops: CDR1 MDHEN, CDR2 SYDVKM. There are 14 residues in the CDR3. Here the CDR3 reads CASSLQGVDTEAFF. As DNA, the CDR3 is TGTGCCAGCAGTTTACAGGGGGTGGACACTGAAGCTTTCTTT. Full variable domain (remainder filled in from reference TRBV28 and TRBJ1-1): DVKVTQSSRYLVKRTGEKVFLECVQDMDHENMFWYRQDPGLGLRLIYFSYDVKMKEKGDIPEGYSVSREKKERFSLILESASTNQTSMYLCASSLQGVDTEAFFGQGTRLTVV.

As DNA, the CDR3 is TGTGCCAGCAGTTACCAAGACAGCCTCGATAACTATGGCTACACCTTC. This sequence encodes CASSYQDSLDNYGYTF. This sequence joins TRBV6-6 and TRBJ1-2, with a weak D call TRBD1 (5 bases). Between the trimmed V and J ends, which lost 2 bases and 1 base, there was a span of 14 bases. Germline lookup yields CDR1 MNHNY and CDR2 SVGAGI (reference sequence). CDR3 length: 16 residues.

This rearrangement joins TRBV9 to TRBJ2-7; D possibly corresponds to TRBD1 (5 bases). Germline V gene sequence: CDR1 SGDLS, CDR2 YYNGEE. This CDR3 region has 16 residues. V gave up 0 bases and J gave up 5 bases, with 18 bases separating them. DNA for the CDR3: TGTGCCAGCAGCGTAGGACGGTTGGGGCTTGTTGACGAGCAGTACTTC. Its protein is CASSVGRLGLVDEQYF.

As to this clone: It is unclear where the CDR3 begins or ends on the DNA, so no DNA is shown, and the CDR3 is as TCRdb lists it. The genes are TRBV7-5 and TRBJ1-1; the table's D call, TRBD1, was not checked against the DNA. TRBV7-5 counts as a pseudogene. The CDR3 is 14 residues long, ends included. This chain's CDR3 is CVRSLVGRGAEAFF.

Comments on this clone: Other DNA sequences in the sample encode the same CDR3. This rearrangement joins TRBV6-1 to TRBJ2-2; D not resolved. V dropped 4 bases and J dropped 1 base, with 7 bases sitting between them. The germline V gene has CDR1 MNHNS and CDR2 SASEGT. The CDR3 totals 14 residues. In DNA form, the CDR3 reads TGTGCCAGCAGTGGCCGCGGGAACACCGGGGAGCTGTTTTTT. Its translation is CASSGRGNTGELFF.

The rearrangement links TRBV10-3 to TRBJ2-7; D possibly matches TRBD1 or TRBD2 (7 bases each). The germline V gene has CDR1 ENHRY and CDR2 SYGVKD. With 6 bases removed from V and 6 bases from J, the gap between germline ends came to 24 bases. The CDR3 runs to 16 residues. As DNA, the CDR3 is TGTGCCATCAGCTTGCTAGCAGGGGGTAGGGAGGGCGAGCAGTACTTC. This translates into CAISLLAGGREGEQYF.

On this clone: The sample contains more than one DNA sequence encoding this CDR3. The chain has TRBV9 and TRBJ2-3, with D uncertain. The V end was cut by 4 bases, the J end by 0 bases, with 12 bases between. CDR1 is SGDLS, CDR2 YYNGEE, per germline. The CDR3 length is 15 residues. The CDR3 sequence: CASSPGSGSTDTQYF. The CDR3 coding sequence is TGTGCCAGCAGCCCCGGCTCGGGTAGCACAGATACGCAGTATTTT. Full variable domain (outside the CDR3, taken from reference TRBV9 and TRBJ2-3): DSGVTQTPKHLITATGQRVTLRCSPRSGDLSVYWYQQSLDQGLQFLIQYYNGEERAKGNILERFSAQQFPDLHSELNLSSLELGDSALYFCASSPGSGSTDTQYFGPGTRLTVL.

This chain connects TRBV29-1 to TRBJ2-7, with 8 bases aligning to TRBD2. There are 12 residues in the CDR3. CDR1 is SQVTM, CDR2 ANQGSEA, per germline. V gave up 4 bases and J gave up 5 bases; unmatched junction bases: 4. The CDR3 region has the DNA TGCAGCGTTGGGCCGGGAGGGGACGAGCAGTACTTC. The encoded protein is CSVGPGGDEQYF.

The chain couples TRBV4-2 to TRBJ2-1; D perhaps matches TRBD1 (6 bases). Trimming took off 0 bases at V and 11 bases at J, with 11 bases between the two ends. This CDR3 spans 13 amino acids. Germline-derived CDR1 and CDR2 are LGHNA and YNFKEQ. This CDR3 is CASSQDEDRQQFF. DNA for the CDR3: TGTGCCAGCAGCCAAGACGAGGACAGACAGCAGTTCTTC.

The gene calls are TRBV29-1 and TRBJ1-3, with unresolved D. CDR3 length: 14 residues. V lost 4 bases and J lost 7, with 17 bases in between. Germline-derived CDR1 and CDR2 are SQVTM and ANQGSEA. The CDR3 region has the DNA TGCAGCGTTGCCCCCTGGGAGGGATCGAACACCATATATTTT. Its protein is CSVAPWEGSNTIYF.

The chain uses TRBV28 and TRBJ1-2; no definite D call. The CDR3 loop spans 14 amino acids. V lost 10 bases to trimming and J lost 2 bases, with 17 bases between them. Germline V gene data show CDR1 as MDHEN and CDR2 as SYDVKM. The CDR3 here is CAIVQTSQNYGYTF. DNA of the CDR3: TGTGCCATCGTACAGACCTCACAAAACTATGGCTACACCTTC.

The chain recombines TRBV9 with TRBJ2-3; TRBD1 is a possible D gene (5 bases). The CDR3 consists of 14 residues. V was pared by 4 bases and J by 5 bases, with 14 bases between. From germline, CDR1 is SGDLS and CDR2 YYNGEE. CDR3 amino acids: CASSRQSLRDTQYF. The CDR3 DNA follows: TGTGCCAGCAGCCGACAGAGTCTGCGAGATACGCAGTATTTT.

The chain uses TRBV18 and TRBJ2-5, with 8 nucleotides matching TRBD1. J was trimmed by 1 base and V by 1 base; bases with no gene match: 20. The V gene's germline CDR1 is KGHSH and CDR2 LQKENI. The CDR3 is 21 residues long. The CDR3 DNA reads as TGTGCCAGCTCACCACTTACCAACCAGGGGGCCGGGACCTTACTCCAAGAGACCCAGTACTTC. It specifies CASSPLTNQGAGTLLQETQYF.

Remarks on this clone: One end of the junction is discordant with germline, which a read error may explain. The chain links TRBV7-2 to TRBJ2-7; no definite D call. CDR3 length: 14 residues. Germline lookup yields CDR1 SGHTA and CDR2 FQGNSA. CDR3 sequence (DNA): TGTGCCAGCAGCTATCTGCCCCAGGACCCTACTCATGAGTTC. This translates into CASSYLPQDPTHEF.